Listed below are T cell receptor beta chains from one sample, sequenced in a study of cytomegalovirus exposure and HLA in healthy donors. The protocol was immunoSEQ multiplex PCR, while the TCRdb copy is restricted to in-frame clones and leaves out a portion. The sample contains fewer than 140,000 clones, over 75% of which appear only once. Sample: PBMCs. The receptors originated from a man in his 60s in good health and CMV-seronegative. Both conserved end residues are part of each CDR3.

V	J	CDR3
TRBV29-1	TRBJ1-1	CSGGQRNTEAFF
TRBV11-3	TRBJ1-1	CASSSSIRSEAFF
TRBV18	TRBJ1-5	CASSPGQSHQPQHF
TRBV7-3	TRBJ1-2	CASSLEGAQGYTF
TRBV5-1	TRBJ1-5	CASSLGGDSSNQPQHF
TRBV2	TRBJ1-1	CASSERGGAFF
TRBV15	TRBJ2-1	CATSRGLAGGGEQFF
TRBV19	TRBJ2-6	CASSKAGAPSGANVLTF
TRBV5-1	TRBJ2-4	CASSPGQGGNIQYF
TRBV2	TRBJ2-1	CASSEYPAGGNEQFF
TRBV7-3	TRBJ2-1	CASRNGLAGEQFF
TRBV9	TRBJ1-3	CASNQGSGNTIYF
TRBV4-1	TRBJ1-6	CASSPTGARRRTYNSPLHF
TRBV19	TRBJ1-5	CASSMTHNQPQHF
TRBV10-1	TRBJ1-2	CASSEADVTTDDDGYTF
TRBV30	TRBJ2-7	CAWMGQGYPQQYF
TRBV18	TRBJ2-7	CASSNRDRSGYEQYF
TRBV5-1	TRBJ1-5	CARRTGRVSNQPQHF
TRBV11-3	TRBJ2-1	CASSRGGVGSHEQFF
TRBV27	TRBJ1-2	CASSYRGKGYTF
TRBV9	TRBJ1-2	CASSVEQGVNYGYAF
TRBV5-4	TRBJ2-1	CASSPLGTDYNEQFF
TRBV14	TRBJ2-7	CASSIRPGQFYEQYF
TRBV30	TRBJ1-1	CAWSGGRGTEAFF
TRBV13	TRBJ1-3	CASSLAKGRERNTIYF
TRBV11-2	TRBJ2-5	CASSFKEETQYF
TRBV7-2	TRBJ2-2	CASSLEGGINTGELFF
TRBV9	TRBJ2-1	CASSGGGSEQFF
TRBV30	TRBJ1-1	CAWISEFDTEAFF
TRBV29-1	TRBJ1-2	CSVPESFNYGYTF
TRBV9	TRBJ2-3	CASSKGLAGVTDTQYF
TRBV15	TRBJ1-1	CATSRDLGQGAFNTEAFF
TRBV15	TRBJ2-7	CATSRGGTTYEQYF
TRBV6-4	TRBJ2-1	CASSEGTGNEQFF
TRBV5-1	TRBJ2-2	CASSFTRFTGELFF
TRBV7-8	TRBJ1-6	CASSSYGGEGAPLHF
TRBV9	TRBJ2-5	CASSPSPLTGGTQYF
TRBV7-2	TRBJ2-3	CASSLAAGGITDTQYF
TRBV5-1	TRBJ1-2	CASSLAKGAGVYGYTF
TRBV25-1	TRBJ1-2	CASRPTGDYGYTF
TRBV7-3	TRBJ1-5	CASSLIGVIGQPQHF
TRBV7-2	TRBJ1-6	CASSSEPANSPLHF
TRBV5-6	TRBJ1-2	CASSSRTVNYGYTF
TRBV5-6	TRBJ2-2	CASSLLAPTGELFF
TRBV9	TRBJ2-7	CASSVATRAEQYF
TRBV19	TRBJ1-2	CASSIDLLVYGYTF
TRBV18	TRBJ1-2	CASSHRTESYTF
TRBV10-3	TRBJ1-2	CAISESGGQGALSGYTF